These T cell receptor beta chains were read from a single sample in a study of cytomegalovirus exposure and HLA in healthy donors. Profiling relied on immunoSEQ multiplex PCR, and the TCRdb table lists in-frame clones only, not all of them. The sample has 90,000 or so clones, 75% to 90% seen once. Material for sequencing was PBMCs. Every receptor here comes from a man aged 18 to 30 in good health and CMV-seropositive. CDR3s include the opening cysteine and the closing phenylalanine or tryptophan. D genes are given only for firm matches. Clone size, where shown, is once, few, many, or a class for clones that have expanded.

TRBJ2-2 | once | TRBV6-1 | - | CASSGGPAAGELFF | TGTGCCAGCAGTGGGGGCCCGGCAGCCGGGGAGCTGTTTTTT
TRBJ2-3 | few | TRBV7-6 | - | CASSPEGGGFADTQYF | TGTGCCAGCAGCCCGGAGGGGGGAGGGTTCGCGGATACGCAGTATTTT
TRBJ1-2 | - | TRBV29-1 | - | CSVYRTAEGYTF | TGCAGCGTCTACCGGACAGCCGAGGGCTACACCTTC
TRBJ2-2 | - | TRBV4-1 | TRBD1 | CASSQDPGQGTTGELFF | TGCGCCAGCAGCCAAGACCCGGGACAGGGGACCACCGGGGAGCTGTTTTTT
TRBJ1-1 | - | TRBV28 | - | CASSFPTRAEAFF | TGTGCCAGCAGTTTCCCCACGCGCGCTGAAGCTTTCTTT
TRBJ1-1 | - | TRBV7-3 | - | CASSMTVNTEAFF | TGTGCCAGCAGCATGACAGTGAACACTGAAGCTTTCTTT
TRBJ2-7 | - | TRBV6-6 | TRBD2 | CASSYKRESYEQYF | TGTGCCAGCAGTTATAAGCGGGAGTCCTACGAGCAGTACTTC
TRBJ2-7 | - | TRBV11-1 | - | CASSLVGGYEQYF | TGTGCCAGCAGCTTAGTAGGGGGCTACGAGCAGTACTTC
TRBJ1-2 | - | TRBV9 | - | CASSGGGNREGRFYGYTF | TGTGCCAGCAGCGGAGGGGGAAATCGCGAAGGAAGGTTTTATGGCTACACCTTC
TRBJ1-2 | - | TRBV20-1 | - | CSARERYGYTF | TGCAGTGCTAGAGAGCGGTATGGCTACACCTTC
TRBJ1-4 | - | TRBV2 | TRBD1 | CASSVSRQGNEKLFF | TGTGCCAGCAGTGTTTCTAGACAGGGGAACGAAAAACTGTTTTTT
TRBJ2-7 | - | TRBV9 | TRBD2 | CASSVGLAEDFSYEQYF | TGTGCCAGCAGCGTAGGACTAGCTGAAGATTTCTCCTACGAGCAGTACTTC
TRBJ1-1 | - | TRBV5-1 | - | CASSLTGSGTEAFF | TGCGCCAGCAGCTTAACCGGGTCCGGCACTGAAGCTTTCTTT
TRBJ2-5 | - | TRBV7-6 | - | CASSLNIIGLGETQYF | TGTGCCAGCAGCTTAAACATTATCGGGTTGGGAGAGACCCAGTACTTC
TRBJ1-4 | - | TRBV27 | - | CASRRHFREEKLFF | TGTGCCAGCAGACGGCATTTTCGGGAAGAAAAACTGTTTTTT
TRBJ2-1 | - | TRBV9 | TRBD2 | CASSHGTSGRDEQFF | TGTGCCAGCAGTCATGGGACTAGCGGGAGGGATGAGCAGTTCTTC